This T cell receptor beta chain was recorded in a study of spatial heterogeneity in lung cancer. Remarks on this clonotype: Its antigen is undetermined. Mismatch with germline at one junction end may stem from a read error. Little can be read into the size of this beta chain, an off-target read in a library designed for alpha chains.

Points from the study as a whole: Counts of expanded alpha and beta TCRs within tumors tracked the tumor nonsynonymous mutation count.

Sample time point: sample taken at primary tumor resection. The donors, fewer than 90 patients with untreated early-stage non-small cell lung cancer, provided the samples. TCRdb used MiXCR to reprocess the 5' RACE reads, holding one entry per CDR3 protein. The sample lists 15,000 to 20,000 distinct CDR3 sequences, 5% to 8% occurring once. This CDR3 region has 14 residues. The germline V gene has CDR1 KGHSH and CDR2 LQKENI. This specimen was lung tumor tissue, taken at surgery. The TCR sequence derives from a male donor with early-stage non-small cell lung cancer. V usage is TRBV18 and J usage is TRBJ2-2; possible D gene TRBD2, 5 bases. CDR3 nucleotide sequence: TGTGTCAGCTCACCACCGATGAACACCGGGGAACTGTTTTTT. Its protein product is CVSSPPMNTGELFF. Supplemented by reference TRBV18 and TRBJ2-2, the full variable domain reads NAGVMQNPRHLVRRRGQEARLRCSPMKGHSHVYWYRQLPEEGLKFMVYLQKENIIDESGMPKERFSAEFPKEGPSILRIQQVVRGDSAAYFCVSSPPMNTGELFFGEGSRLTVL.